Below, 8 T cell receptor beta chains from the same sample are listed, as sequenced in a study of molecular identifiers for immune sequencing clone quantification. Each CDR3 protein gets one entry after TCRdb re-called the PCR reads with MiXCR. The sample has around 480,000 distinct CDR3 sequences, around 21% seen once. What was sequenced was naive CD8+ T cells from blood, with Jurkat cell RNA spiked in. Subset reported: FACS-sorted CD8+CD4-CCR7+CD45RA+ naive T cells. Every receptor here comes from a human donor in good health. Some libraries in this study had Jurkat cell RNA spiked in.

This clonotype was seen a few times. The chain uses TRBV6-2 or TRBV6-3 and TRBJ2-5, with 7 positions matching TRBD1. Germline V gene sequence: CDR1 MNHEY, CDR2 SVGEGT. V trimming: 5 bases; J trimming: 5 bases; junction bases outside the gene matches: 5. This CDR3 is 13 amino acids long. The CDR3 loop is CASSERGLETQYF. In nucleotides, the CDR3 is TGTGCCAGCAGTGAGAGGGGGCTGGAGACCCAGTACTTC.

This clonotype came up many times. The chain has TRBV9 and TRBJ1-2; D gene ambiguous. V dropped 1 base and J dropped 0 bases, with 4 bases sitting between them. CDR1 and CDR2 from the germline V gene are SGDLS and YYNGEE. The CDR3 covers 13 residues. CDR3 amino acids: CASSVQTNYGYTF. The CDR3 nucleotides are TGTGCCAGCAGCGTACAAACTAACTATGGCTACACCTTC.

The V and J genes are TRBV6-2 or TRBV6-3 and TRBJ2-3; D unclear. This CDR3 has 14 amino acids. CDR1 is MNHEY and CDR2 is SVGEGT in the germline V gene. V was pared by 5 bases and J by 4 bases, with 13 bases between. CDR3 in amino acids: CASSPGRYADTQYF. For the CDR3, the DNA is TGTGCCAGCAGTCCCGGCCGGTACGCAGATACGCAGTATTTT.

At least ten counts were recorded for this clonotype. J is TRBJ2-7 and V is TRBV10-3, with 15 bases aligning to TRBD2. With V trimmed by 4 bases and J by 0 bases, 7 bases remained unmatched. CDR3 length equals 18 residues. The germline gives CDR1 ENHRY, CDR2 SYGVKD. The CDR3 loop is CAISGGLAGGPSSYEQYF. DNA for the CDR3: TGTGCCATCAGTGGGGGACTAGCGGGGGGCCCGAGCTCCTACGAGCAGTACTTC.

V is TRBV12-3 or TRBV12-4 and J is TRBJ1-6, with 8 bases identical to TRBD1. V trimming: 5 bases; J trimming: 8 bases; junction bases outside the gene matches: 5. The CDR3 contains 14 residues. The CDR3 nucleotides are TGTGCCAGCAGTACGGACAGGGTCGATTCACCCCTCCACTTT. It encodes CASSTDRVDSPLHF.

This clonotype was observed many times. The J gene is TRBJ2-3, the V gene TRBV28, with D possibly TRBD1 on 6 matching bases. CDR3 length: 13 residues. V was clipped by 6 bases and J by 5 bases, with 12 bases between them. Per germline, CDR1 MDHEN and CDR2 SYDVKM. CDR3 in amino acids: CASSYRVGDTQYF. CDR3 nucleotide sequence: TGTGCCAGCAGCTACAGGGTCGGAGATACGCAGTATTTT. Variable domain in full (rest from reference TRBV28 and TRBJ2-3): DVKVTQSSRYLVKRTGEKVFLECVQDMDHENMFWYRQDPGLGLRLIYFSYDVKMKEKGDIPEGYSVSREKKERFSLILESASTNQTSMYLCASSYRVGDTQYFGPGTRLTVL.

This clonotype was seen many times. The chain employs TRBV5-4 and TRBJ2-7; 7 bases align to TRBD1. Germline V gene lookup returns CDR1 SGHNT and CDR2 YYREEE (reference sequence). The CDR3 has 15 amino acids. V shed 2 bases, J shed 0 bases, and the junction held 5 bases outside the gene matches. CDR3: CASSFGTAASYEQYF. Written as DNA, the CDR3 is TGTGCCAGCAGCTTCGGGACAGCTGCCTCCTACGAGCAGTACTTC.

As for this clonotype: A much larger clonotype is one base distant, so this may be a read error. V and J are TRBV7-9 and TRBJ2-2, with unresolved D. Per the germline V gene, CDR1 is SEHNR and CDR2 is FQNEAQ (reference sequence). Trimming took off 5 bases at V and 7 bases at J, with 20 bases between the two ends. CDR3 length equals 16 residues. The CDR3 coding sequence is TGTGCCAGCAGCCCCTCCGGTCGAGCGCGGCTCGGGGAGCTGTTTTTT. Its protein is CASSPSGRARLGELFF.